The entry that follows covers one T cell receptor (beta chain) sequence. Assay execution proceeded at the deep level. Once extracted for a subset, genomic DNA was divided evenly among several immunoSEQ plates. Sequenced by immunoSEQ multiplex PCR; TCRdb stores in-frame clones only, minus some. The sample contains approximately 1,000,000 clones, 70% to 80% of which appear only once. With 6 bases removed from V and 3 bases from J, the gap between germline ends came to 21 bases. Per the germline V gene, CDR1 is MDHEN and CDR2 is SYDVKM. The CDR3 runs to 16 residues. The record originates from a study of shared clonotypes between healthy human individuals.

The source is a man aged 18-30 years in good health. Some clones in this sample may be carry-over from other donors' samples. The chain recombines TRBV28 with TRBJ2-7; possible D gene TRBD1, 7 bases. The sample consisted of memory CD4+ T cells from PBMCs. Sample subset: CD45RA-negative fraction. The CDR3 nucleotides read TGTGCCAGCAGCCCTTCCCGGGCGGGGACAGTCTACGAGCAGTACTTC. Protein: CASSPSRAGTVYEQYF.